These T cell receptor beta chains were read from a single sample in a study of identical twins. Each CDR3 protein is one row after TCRdb ran MiXCR on the 5' RACE reads. The sample includes 350,000 to 450,000 distinct CDR3 sequences, about 18% of them seen just once. Sequences were obtained from naive T cells sorted from blood. Receptors were obtained from a man in his fifties in good health. The CDR3 runs from the conserved cysteine through the conserved F or W. D genes are given only for firm matches. Rows give clone size only sometimes, using once, few, many, or a class for an expanded clone.

D	size	V	J	CDR3	DNA
-	few	TRBV4-1	TRBJ1-1	CASSQLDPPEAFF	TGCGCCAGCAGCCAACTAGACCCCCCTGAAGCTTTCTTT
TRBD2	many	TRBV4-2	TRBJ2-3	CASSRGLATSTDTQYF	TGTGCCAGCAGCCGGGGACTAGCGACTAGCACAGATACGCAGTATTTT
-	-	TRBV15	TRBJ1-4	CATSRDLGRVKGEKLFF	TGTGCCACCAGCAGAGATCTTGGCAGGGTAAAGGGTGAAAAACTGTTTTTT
-	-	TRBV4-3	TRBJ2-1	CASSLRIQGDEQFF	TGCGCCAGCAGCTTGCGAATACAGGGTGATGAGCAGTTCTTC
-	-	TRBV24-1	TRBJ2-1	CATSELGQSSYNEQFF	TGTGCCACCAGTGAGCTCGGGCAGAGCTCCTACAATGAGCAGTTCTTC
-	few	TRBV18	TRBJ1-1	CASSPGGPMNTEAFF	TGTGCCAGCTCACCGGGGGGGCCTATGAACACTGAAGCTTTCTTT
TRBD2	-	TRBV6-1	TRBJ2-3	CASAPGTSLGSQYF	TGTGCCAGTGCCCCCGGGACTAGCCTTGGGTCGCAGTATTTT
-	-	TRBV24-1	TRBJ2-7	CATSGPDSYEQYF	TGTGCCACCAGTGGACCAGACTCCTACGAGCAGTACTTC
-	many	TRBV29-1	TRBJ2-5	CSAHEETQYF	TGCAGCGCCCACGAAGAGACCCAGTACTTC
-	few	TRBV28	TRBJ1-5	CASSLRGTGVHQPQHF	TGTGCCAGCAGTTTAAGGGGTACAGGAGTCCATCAGCCCCAGCATTTT
-	many	TRBV20-1	TRBJ1-1	CSARDYGNTEAFF	TGCAGTGCTAGAGATTACGGGAACACTGAAGCTTTCTTT
TRBD2	few	TRBV7-2	TRBJ2-3	CASRLSGGTDTQYF	TGTGCCAGCAGACTGAGCGGGGGGACAGATACGCAGTATTTT
-	few	TRBV27	TRBJ2-3	CASSFLAGHADTQYF	TGTGCCAGCAGTTTCTTGGCAGGCCACGCAGATACGCAGTATTTT
-	few	TRBV12-3/TRBV12-4	TRBJ2-2	CAIQGGTGELFF	TGTGCCATCCAGGGGGGCACCGGGGAGCTGTTTTTT
TRBD2	-	TRBV5-6	TRBJ2-5	CASSLRAGGPVETQYF	TGTGCCAGCAGCTTGAGGGCGGGGGGGCCTGTGGAGACCCAGTACTTC
-	-	TRBV7-2	TRBJ1-2	CASSPGAGYGYTF	TGTGCCAGCAGCCCGGGGGCAGGCTATGGCTACACCTTC
-	many	TRBV3-1	TRBJ2-7	CASSQDGGEQYF	TGTGCCAGCAGCCAAGATGGCGGGGAGCAGTACTTC
-	few	TRBV6-1	TRBJ1-2	CASRKIGTEGRTIYGYTF	TGTGCCAGCAGGAAAATAGGGACGGAAGGACGTACCATCTATGGCTACACCTTC
TRBD1	-	TRBV7-6	TRBJ2-7	CASSLALWQGVDEQYF	TGTGCCAGCAGCTTAGCTCTCTGGCAGGGGGTGGACGAGCAGTACTTC
-	-	TRBV5-1	TRBJ1-4	CASSLERGEKLFF	TGCGCCAGCAGCTTGGAAAGGGGTGAAAAACTGTTTTTT
-	-	TRBV4-1	TRBJ1-1	CASSQVQGPSDTEAFF	TGCGCCAGCAGCCAAGTGCAGGGGCCATCGGACACTGAAGCTTTCTTT
-	-	TRBV7-8	TRBJ2-1	CASKESGALSINEQFF	TGTGCCAGCAAGGAGTCCGGGGCACTCTCCATCAATGAGCAGTTCTTC
-	many	TRBV27	TRBJ2-5	CASSLTSQETQYF	TGTGCCAGCAGTTTGACATCCCAAGAGACCCAGTACTTC
-	few	TRBV9	TRBJ2-1	CASSGEDEQFF	TGTGCCAGCAGCGGAGAGGATGAGCAGTTCTTC
-	few	TRBV15	TRBJ2-7	CATSHRDNEQYF	TGTGCCACCAGCCACCGGGACAACGAGCAGTACTTC
-	many	TRBV6-1	TRBJ2-5	CASSQKTGRQETQYF	TGTGCCAGCAGTCAAAAAACAGGGAGGCAAGAGACCCAGTACTTC
-	-	TRBV20-1	TRBJ2-7	CSAHSGGRPYEQYF	TGCAGTGCTCACTCAGGTGGGAGACCCTACGAGCAGTACTTC
-	many	TRBV5-1	TRBJ2-3	CASSLGDITDTQYF	TGCGCCAGCAGCTTAGGGGACATCACAGATACGCAGTATTTT
-	many	TRBV20-1	TRBJ2-5	CSANGGNQETQYF	TGCAGTGCTAATGGAGGAAACCAAGAGACCCAGTACTTC